This T cell receptor (beta chain) was sequenced for a study of blood T cell repertoires in COVID-19. Overall study context: Donors in the United States, Italy and Spain gave samples during acute or convalescent COVID-19. T cells, B-cell-depleted T cells, or PBMCs provided the cDNA or gDNA that served as material.

Germline V gene lookup returns CDR1 MNHNY and CDR2 SVGAGI (reference sequence). Trimming took 5 bases from V and 5 from J, leaving 21 bases between them. This CDR3 has 16 residues. Per the original data handling: Cell counts per sample came from amplifying reference gene primers. Method: immunoSEQ multiplex PCR; TCRdb's copy keeps in-frame clones and lacks some. The D gene and trimming were derived from the DNA, and the V and J assignments and clone size from that table. This sample has 150,000 to 200,000 clones, with roughly 86% found just once. The sequenced sample consisted of peripheral blood. The TCR sequence derives from a woman in her 30s with active or convalescent COVID-19. The gene calls are TRBV6-6 and TRBJ1-1; possibly TRBD1 for D (5 bases). As DNA, the CDR3 is TGTGCCAGCAGTCTACCCCCCCAGGGCCGGGGGACTGAAGCTTTCTTT. This codes for CASSLPPQGRGTEAFF.